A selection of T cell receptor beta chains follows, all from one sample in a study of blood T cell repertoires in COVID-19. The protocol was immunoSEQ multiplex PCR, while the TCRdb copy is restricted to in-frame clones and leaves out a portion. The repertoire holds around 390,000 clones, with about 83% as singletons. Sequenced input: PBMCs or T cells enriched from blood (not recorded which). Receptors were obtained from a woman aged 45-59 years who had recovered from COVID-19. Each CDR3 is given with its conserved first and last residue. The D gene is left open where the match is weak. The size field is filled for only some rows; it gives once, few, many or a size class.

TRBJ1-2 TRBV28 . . TGTGCCAGCAGTTTACGAACAGTTAACTATGGCTACACCTTC CASSLRTVNYGYTF
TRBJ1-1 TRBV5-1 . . TGCGCCAGCACCCCCGGGGGGGCGATGAACACTGAAGCTTTCTTT CASTPGGAMNTEAFF
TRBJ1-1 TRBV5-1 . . TGCGCCAGCAGTCGTGCGGGAGTGAACACTGAAGCTTTCTTT CASSRAGVNTEAFF
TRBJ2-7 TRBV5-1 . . TGCGCCAGCAGCTTGGTCGGACAGACCTACGAGCAGTACTTC CASSLVGQTYEQYF
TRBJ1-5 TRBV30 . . TGTGCCTGGAGCTCAGGGAGCAATCAGCCCCAGCATTTT CAWSSGSNQPQHF
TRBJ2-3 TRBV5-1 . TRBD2 TGCGCCAGCAGCTCAGGGACTAGCGGGGTCACAGATACGCAGTATTTT CASSSGTSGVTDTQYF
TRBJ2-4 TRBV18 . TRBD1 TGTGCCAGCTCAACTTACCGGGACAGGGAAAACATTCAGTACTTC CASSTYRDRENIQYF
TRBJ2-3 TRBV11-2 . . TGTGCCAGCAGCCTGAGTGATACGCAGTATTTT CASSLSDTQYF
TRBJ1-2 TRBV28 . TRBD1 TGTGCCAGCAGTTCGACAGGGGGCCCCTATGGCTACACCTTC CASSSTGGPYGYTF
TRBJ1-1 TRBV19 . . TGTGCCAGTAGTACTGTAAATATGAACACTGAAGCTTTCTTT CASSTVNMNTEAFF
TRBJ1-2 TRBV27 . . TGTGCCAGCAGTTCCTTCCTAGCTAACTATGGCTACACCTTC CASSSFLANYGYTF
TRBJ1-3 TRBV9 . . TGTGCCAGCAGCGTAGTTGGACAGTTCTCTGGAAACACCATATATTTT CASSVVGQFSGNTIYF
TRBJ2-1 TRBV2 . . TGTGCCAGCAGTGAAGCCATAGGGGAGTTCTTC CASSEAIGEFF
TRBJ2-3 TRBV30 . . TGTGCCTGGAGGACACTAGGCATTAGCACAGATACGCAGTATTTT CAWRTLGISTDTQYF
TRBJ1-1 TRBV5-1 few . TGCGCCAGCAGCTTGGCAGGGCGAGTGAACACTGAAGCTTTCTTT CASSLAGRVNTEAFF
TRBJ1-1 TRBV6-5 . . TGTGCCAGCAGGGTACGGGGGATCACTGAAGCTTTCTTT CASRVRGITEAFF
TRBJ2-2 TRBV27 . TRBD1 TGTGCCAGCAGTTTCATTCAGGGGGCCGGGGAGCTGTTTTTT CASSFIQGAGELFF
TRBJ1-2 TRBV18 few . TGTGCCAGCTCACCGTCAGATAACTATGGCTACACCTTC CASSPSDNYGYTF
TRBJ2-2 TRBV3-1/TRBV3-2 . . TGTGCCAGCAGCCAAGTTCGTGAGGCCCGACGGGATACCGGGGAGCTGTTTTTT CASSQVREARRDTGELFF
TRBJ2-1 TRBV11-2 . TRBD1 TGTGCCAGCAGCTTAGACTTCGCGGCAGGGGGATACAATGAGCAGTTCTTC CASSLDFAAGGYNEQFF
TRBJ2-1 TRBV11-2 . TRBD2 TGTGCCAGCAGCTTACTGGCGGGGGTGGGAAATGAGCAGTTCTTC CASSLLAGVGNEQFF
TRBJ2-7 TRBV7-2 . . TGTGCCAGCAGCCCGGCAACCACAACAGCCTACGAGCAGTACTTC CASSPATTTAYEQYF
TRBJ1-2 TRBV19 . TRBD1 TGTGCCAGTAGCCGATCATGGGGACAGAATAACTATGGCTACACCTTC CASSRSWGQNNYGYTF
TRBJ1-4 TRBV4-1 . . TGCGCCAGCAGCCTAATCCAAGGACCCGGGGGTGAAAAACTGTTTTTT CASSLIQGPGGEKLFF
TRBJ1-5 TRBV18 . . TGTGCCAGCTCACCGTCCCGGGATCAGCCCCAGCATTTT CASSPSRDQPQHF
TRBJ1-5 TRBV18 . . TGTGCCAGCTCACCAGACAGAAGCAATCAGCCCCAGCATTTT CASSPDRSNQPQHF
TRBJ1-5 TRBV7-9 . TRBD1 TGTGCCAGCAGCCCTACCGGACAGGCCCTGGGGCCCCAGCATTTT CASSPTGQALGPQHF
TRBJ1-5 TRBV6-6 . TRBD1 TGTGCCAGCAGTGGGACAGAGGCTCAGCCCCAGCATTTT CASSGTEAQPQHF
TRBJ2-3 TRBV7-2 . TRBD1 TGTGCCAGCAGCTTGGGACAGGGACCGCAGTATTTT CASSLGQGPQYF
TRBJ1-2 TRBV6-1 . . TGTGCCAGCAGTGAACCCGCGGGTGGCTACACCTTC CASSEPAGGYTF
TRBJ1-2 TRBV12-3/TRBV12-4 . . TGTGCCAGCAGTTTAAGGACAGACTATGGCTACACCTTC CASSLRTDYGYTF
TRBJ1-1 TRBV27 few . TGTGCCAGCAGGACAGGTGGGCTGGGTGAAGCTTTCTTT CASRTGGLGEAFF
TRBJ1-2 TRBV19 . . TGTGCCAGTAGACAGGGATCCCTTGAAGTTAACTATGGCTACACCTTC CASRQGSLEVNYGYTF
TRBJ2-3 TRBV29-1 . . TGCAGCGTTGAGGGCAGCACAGATACGCAGTATTTT CSVEGSTDTQYF
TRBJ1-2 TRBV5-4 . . TGTGCCAGCAGCTTGGATACCGGGGTCTATGGCTACACCTTC CASSLDTGVYGYTF
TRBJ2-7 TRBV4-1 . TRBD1 TGCGCCAGCAGCCAAGGGAGGGGACAGGTCTACGAGCAGTACTTC CASSQGRGQVYEQYF
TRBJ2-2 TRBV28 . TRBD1 TGTGCCAGCAGTTCGGGACAGGGGAACACCGGGGAGCTGTTTTTT CASSSGQGNTGELFF
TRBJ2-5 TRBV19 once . TGTGCCAGTAGTATCGACCAAGAGACCCAGTACTTC CASSIDQETQYF
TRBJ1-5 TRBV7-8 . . TGTGCCAGCAGCTTAACGGGGTGGAGCAATCAGCCCCAGCATTTT CASSLTGWSNQPQHF
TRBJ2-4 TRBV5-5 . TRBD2 TGTGCCAGCAGCTTTATTGCGGGGGGCCCCCCCCAAAACATTCAGTACTTC CASSFIAGGPPQNIQYF
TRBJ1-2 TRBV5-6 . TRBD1 TGTGCCAGCAGCTTGGCCAGGGGGGCCTATGGCTACACCTTC CASSLARGAYGYTF
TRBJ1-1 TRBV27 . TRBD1 TGTGCCAGCAGAGGTACAGGGGGCCAAGCTTTCTTT CASRGTGGQAFF
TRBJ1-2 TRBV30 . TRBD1 TGTGCCTGGAGTGTAGTTCGGGACAGTGCATATGGCTACACCTTC CAWSVVRDSAYGYTF
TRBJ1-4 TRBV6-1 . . TGTGCCAGCAGTGAGAGGGATTCCGAAAAACTGTTTTTT CASSERDSEKLFF
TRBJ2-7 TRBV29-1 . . TGCAGCGTAGCCGGGACACCGAGGAGCTCCTACGAGCAGTACTTC CSVAGTPRSSYEQYF
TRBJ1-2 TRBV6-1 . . TGTGCCAGCAGTGAACATCCTAACTATGGCTACACCTTC CASSEHPNYGYTF
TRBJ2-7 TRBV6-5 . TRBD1 TGTGCCAGCAGTTTCTCACAGGGGAACTACGAGCAGTACTTC CASSFSQGNYEQYF
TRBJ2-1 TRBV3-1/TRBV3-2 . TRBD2 TGTGCCAGCAGCCAAACAGCGGGGCTAAGATACAATGAGCAGTTCTTC CASSQTAGLRYNEQFF
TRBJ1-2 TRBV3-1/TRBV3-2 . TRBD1 TGTGCCAGCAGCCAATCCACAGGGGGCGGCTATGGCTACACCTTC CASSQSTGGGYGYTF
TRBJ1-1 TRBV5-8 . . TGTGCCAGCAGCCTGACGGGTGGAACTGAAGCTTTCTTT CASSLTGGTEAFF
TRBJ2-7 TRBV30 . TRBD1 TGTGCCTGGAGTGACGGAACAGGGGATCCCTACGAGCAGTACTTC CAWSDGTGDPYEQYF
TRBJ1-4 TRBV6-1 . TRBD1 TGTGCCAGCAGTGAGTTGACAGGGGGCTCCGGAAAACTGTTTTTT CASSELTGGSGKLFF
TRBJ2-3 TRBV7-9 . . TGTGCCAGCAGCTTAGATGGAAGAATCCTCCCCGACTCAGATACGCAGTATTTT CASSLDGRILPDSDTQYF
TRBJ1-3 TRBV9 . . TGTGCCAGCAGCGATACTTCTGGAAACACCATATATTTT CASSDTSGNTIYF
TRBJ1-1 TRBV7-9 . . TGTGCCAGCAGCCGGGGTGTGACTGAAGCTTTCTTT CASSRGVTEAFF
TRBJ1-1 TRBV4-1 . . TGCGCCAGCAGCCAAGGCCACAGGGAGACTGAAGCTTTCTTT CASSQGHRETEAFF
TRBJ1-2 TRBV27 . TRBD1 TGTGCCAGCAGTTTAATACAGGGGGCTCGTGGCTACACCTTC CASSLIQGARGYTF